The clone carrying this TCR beta chain was found many times. Antigen: not known. The CDR3 contains 13 residues. V was clipped by 4 bases and J by 4 bases, with 8 bases between them. Germline V gene data show CDR1 as ENHRY and CDR2 as SYGVKD. Alongside a J-beta primer mix, a sample-barcoded 5' primer served in a second PCR lasting roughly 7 to 12 cycles. Every cDNA was tagged by a template-switch adaptor with 12 random nucleotides. TCRdb redid the calling of the 5' RACE reads with MiXCR, one entry per CDR3 protein. The sample contains 650,000 to 700,000 distinct CDR3 sequences, about 51% of which appear only once. Healthy Russian Caucasian donors spanned ages about 6 to 100 years. This sample is part of a study of blood T cells in healthy people across ages. The study's findings and limits: When set beside aged donors, long-lived donors presented more naive CD4+ cells and higher diversity. Age showed a roughly linear inverse relationship with TCR beta diversity per million T cells.

The sequence was collected from a woman older than 75 in good health. The sequencing input was blood. The V call is TRBV10-3, the J call TRBJ2-1; D is unclear. The CDR3 DNA follows: TGTGCCATCAGTGGAGAGTCTTACAATGAGCAGTTCTTC. It codes for CAISGESYNEQFF.